This is a list of T cell receptor beta chains from one sample in a study of identical twins. From the 5' RACE reads, TCRdb called clonotypes with MiXCR, one entry per CDR3 protein. This sample carries 350,000 to 450,000 distinct CDR3 sequences, about 18% of them seen once, and the ten largest clones take 12%. Sequencing input: naive T cells sorted from blood. Every receptor here comes from a man between 50 and 59 years old in good health. Both conserved end residues are part of each CDR3. A D gene is named only where the DNA matches it firmly. A clone size is listed for some rows: how often the clone was seen (once, few, many), or a class if it is expanded.

cdr3_nt: TGTGCCAGCAGCCAAGGGACAGGGAGAGCCAAAAACATTCAGTACTTC; cdr3_aa: CASSQGTGRAKNIQYF; d_call: TRBD1; clone_size: -; v_call: TRBV11-3; j_call: TRBJ2-4
cdr3_nt: TGCGCCAGCAGCCAAGATGCGGGGATGGCAAACACTGAAGCTTTCTTT; cdr3_aa: CASSQDAGMANTEAFF; d_call: -; clone_size: -; v_call: TRBV4-3; j_call: TRBJ1-1
cdr3_nt: TGTGCCAGCAGACGAAGCAATCAGCCCCAGCATTTT; cdr3_aa: CASRRSNQPQHF; d_call: -; clone_size: -; v_call: TRBV12-3/TRBV12-4; j_call: TRBJ1-5
cdr3_nt: TGTGCCAGCAGCCATAGGGGGGCTGCGGGTGCCCTCTTC; cdr3_aa: CASSHRGAAGALF; d_call: -; clone_size: -; v_call: TRBV3-1; j_call: TRBJ2-1
cdr3_nt: TGTGCCAGCAGCTGGGGCTTCTCCTACAATGAGCAGTTCTTC; cdr3_aa: CASSWGFSYNEQFF; d_call: -; clone_size: -; v_call: TRBV6-1; j_call: TRBJ2-1
cdr3_nt: TGTGCCAGCAGTTTAAGGACAGGGATGGTAGATACGCAGTATTTT; cdr3_aa: CASSLRTGMVDTQYF; d_call: TRBD1; clone_size: many; v_call: TRBV12-3/TRBV12-4; j_call: TRBJ2-3
cdr3_nt: TGTGCCAGCAGTTACTCCCGGCAGGCCTCTAACTATGGCTACACCTTC; cdr3_aa: CASSYSRQASNYGYTF; d_call: -; clone_size: many; v_call: TRBV6-5; j_call: TRBJ1-2
cdr3_nt: TGTGCCAGCAGCTTGGAGCTAGCGGGGGGGTTACTTGGCACAGATACGCAGTATTTT; cdr3_aa: CASSLELAGGLLGTDTQYF; d_call: TRBD2; clone_size: few; v_call: TRBV5-4; j_call: TRBJ2-3
cdr3_nt: TGCAGTGCTACTGACGCACTAGCGGGAGGGAATGAGCAGTTCTTC; cdr3_aa: CSATDALAGGNEQFF; d_call: TRBD2; clone_size: many; v_call: TRBV20-1; j_call: TRBJ2-1
cdr3_nt: TGCAGTGCTAGGGTCGGGTTCCAAGAGACCCAGTACTTC; cdr3_aa: CSARVGFQETQYF; d_call: -; clone_size: -; v_call: TRBV20-1; j_call: TRBJ2-5
cdr3_nt: TGCGCCAGCAGCTTGGGTGCAGCTGGGGAGCAGTACTTC; cdr3_aa: CASSLGAAGEQYF; d_call: -; clone_size: many; v_call: TRBV5-1; j_call: TRBJ2-7
cdr3_nt: TGTGCCAGCAGTTACGCCAGGGGACGGTCGGACACTGAAGCTTTCTTT; cdr3_aa: CASSYARGRSDTEAFF; d_call: -; clone_size: -; v_call: TRBV12-3/TRBV12-4; j_call: TRBJ1-1
cdr3_nt: TGCAGCGTGGCGACCCAAACCGATCAGCCCCAGCATTTT; cdr3_aa: CSVATQTDQPQHF; d_call: -; clone_size: many; v_call: TRBV29-1; j_call: TRBJ1-5
cdr3_nt: TGTGCCAGCAGTTCTACAGGGGGCCCTGGAAACACCATATATTTT; cdr3_aa: CASSSTGGPGNTIYF; d_call: TRBD1; clone_size: few; v_call: TRBV12-3/TRBV12-4; j_call: TRBJ1-3